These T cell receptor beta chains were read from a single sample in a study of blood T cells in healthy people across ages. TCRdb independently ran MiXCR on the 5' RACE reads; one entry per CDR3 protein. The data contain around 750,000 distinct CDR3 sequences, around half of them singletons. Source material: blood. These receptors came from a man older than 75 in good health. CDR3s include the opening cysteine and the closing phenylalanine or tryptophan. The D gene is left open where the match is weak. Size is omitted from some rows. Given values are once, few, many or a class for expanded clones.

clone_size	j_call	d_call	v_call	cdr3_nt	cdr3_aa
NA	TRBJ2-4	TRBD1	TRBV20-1	TGCAGTGCTAGATCGGGACAGGGGGAAGGGTACTTC	CSARSGQGEGYF
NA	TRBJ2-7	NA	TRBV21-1	TGTGCCAGTAACCCGGACAGATCCTACGAGCAGTACTTC	CASNPDRSYEQYF
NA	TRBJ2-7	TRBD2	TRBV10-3	TGTGCCATCAGCGAGCGGGAGGCCTACGAGCAGTACTTC	CAISEREAYEQYF
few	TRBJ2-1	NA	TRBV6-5	TGTGCCAGCAGTTACTCGAAGGTTAACAATGAGCAGTTCTTC	CASSYSKVNNEQFF
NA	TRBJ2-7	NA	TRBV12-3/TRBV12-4	TGTGCCAGCAGGTGGACTACTGAGCAGTACTTC	CASRWTTEQYF
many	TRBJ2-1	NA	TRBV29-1	TGCAGCGTTGGCTTCCGGGACCTGTACAATGAGCAGTTCTTC	CSVGFRDLYNEQFF
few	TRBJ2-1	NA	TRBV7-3	TGTGCCAGCAGCTTAACGAGGGAGGCTGAGCAGTTCTTC	CASSLTREAEQFF
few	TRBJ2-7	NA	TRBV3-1	TGTGCCAGCAGCCAAGATCCACACTACGAGCAGTACTTC	CASSQDPHYEQYF
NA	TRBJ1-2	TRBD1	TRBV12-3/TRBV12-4	TGTGCCAGCAGTTTAGGGACAGGGGTTTATGGCTACACCTTC	CASSLGTGVYGYTF
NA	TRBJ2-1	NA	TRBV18	TGTGCCAGCTCTCCCAACTATGAGCAGTTCTTC	CASSPNYEQFF
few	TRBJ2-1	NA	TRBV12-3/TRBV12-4	TGTGCCAGCAGTTCTCGTGTTAGCTCCTACAATGAGCAGTTCTTC	CASSSRVSSYNEQFF
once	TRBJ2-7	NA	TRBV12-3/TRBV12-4	TGTGCCAGCAGTTTATCTAGCGATGACAATGAGCAGTACTTC	CASSLSSDDNEQYF
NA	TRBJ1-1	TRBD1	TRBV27	TGTGCCAGCAGTATCTGGACAGGGGTCGGCACTGAAGCTTTCTTT	CASSIWTGVGTEAFF
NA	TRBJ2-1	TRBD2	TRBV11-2	TGTGCCAGCAGCTTGCGGGAGTCTTGGGTGAGCTCCTACAATGAGCAGTTCTTC	CASSLRESWVSSYNEQFF
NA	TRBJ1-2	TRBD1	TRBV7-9	TGTGCCAGCAGCTTAGCAACCGGGACAGGGAGCCCAGCTAACTATGGCTACACCTTC	CASSLATGTGSPANYGYTF
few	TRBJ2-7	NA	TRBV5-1	TGCGCCAGCAGCTTAGTCCAGCTTGGGGGACCCCCACCCGAGCAGTACTTC	CASSLVQLGGPPPEQYF
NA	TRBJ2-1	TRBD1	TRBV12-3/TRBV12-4	TGTGCCAGCAGTTTGGGACAGGGAGGGTTCGGTGAGCAGTTCTTC	CASSLGQGGFGEQFF
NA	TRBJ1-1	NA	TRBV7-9	TGTGCCAGCAGCTTCCGATTACAGGGATTTGAAGCTTTCTTT	CASSFRLQGFEAFF
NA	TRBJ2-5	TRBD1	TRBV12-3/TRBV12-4	TGTGCCAGCAGCCTAGACCGGGACAGGCAAGAGACCCAGTACTTC	CASSLDRDRQETQYF
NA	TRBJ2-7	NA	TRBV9	TGTGCCAGCAGCGTAGGTAGCGGAGATTCCTACGAGCAGTACTTC	CASSVGSGDSYEQYF
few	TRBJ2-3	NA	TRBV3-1	TGTGCCAGCAGCCAGAGTTCAGATACGCAGTATTTT	CASSQSSDTQYF
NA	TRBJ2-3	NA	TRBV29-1	TGCAGCGTTGAGGGGTTCCGAACAGATACGCAGTATTTT	CSVEGFRTDTQYF
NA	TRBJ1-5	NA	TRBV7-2	TGTGCCAGCAGCTTCAGGGACAATCAGCCCCAGCATTTT	CASSFRDNQPQHF
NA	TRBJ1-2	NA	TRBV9	TGTGCCAGCAGCCCCCGCAAGAGTAACTATGGCTACACCTTC	CASSPRKSNYGYTF
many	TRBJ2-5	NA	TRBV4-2	TGTGCCAGCAGCCAAATGCTTGATAGCGGAAACCAAGAGACCCAGTACTTC	CASSQMLDSGNQETQYF
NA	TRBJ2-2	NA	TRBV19	TGTGCCAGTAGTAAGTGGCCGGCCGGGGAGCTGTTTTTT	CASSKWPAGELFF
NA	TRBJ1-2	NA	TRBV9	TGTGCCAGCAGCGTACTCAAAGGACAAGACAGGTCGAACTATGGCTACACCTTC	CASSVLKGQDRSNYGYTF
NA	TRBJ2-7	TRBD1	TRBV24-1	TGTGCCACACCTCGGGACAGGGAGGAAGAGACTCAGTACTTC	CATPRDREEETQYF
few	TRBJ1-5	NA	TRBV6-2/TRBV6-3	TGTGCCAGCAGTTCGACGGGCCCCACACCGACCCAGCATTTT	CASSSTGPTPTQHF
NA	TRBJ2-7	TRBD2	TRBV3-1	TGTGCCAGCAGCCCTCGCGGGACTAGCGCTTACAATGAGCAGTACTTC	CASSPRGTSAYNEQYF
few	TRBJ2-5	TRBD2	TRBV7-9	TGTGCCAGCACCTCGACTAGCGGGAGTTCGGGGACCCAGTACTTC	CASTSTSGSSGTQYF
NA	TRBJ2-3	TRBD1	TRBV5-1	TGCGCCAGCAGCCCTGGGACAGGGGGTGGCCACAGATACGCGTATTTT	CASSPGTGGGHRYAYF
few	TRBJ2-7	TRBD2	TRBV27	TGTGCCAGCAGTTTATCGCGACTAGCGGGCCCCTACGAGCAGTACTTC	CASSLSRLAGPYEQYF
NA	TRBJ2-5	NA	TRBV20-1	TGCAGTGCTCCGCGGGGACGGAAAGAGACCCAGTACTTC	CSAPRGRKETQYF
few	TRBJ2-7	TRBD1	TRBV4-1	TGCGCCAGCAGCCAAGCCGCGGGACAGGGGATATACGAGCAGTACTTC	CASSQAAGQGIYEQYF
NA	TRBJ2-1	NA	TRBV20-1	TGCAGTGCTAAGAGTCCCAGCCGTTCGTACAATGAGCAGGTCTTC	CSAKSPSRSYNEQVF
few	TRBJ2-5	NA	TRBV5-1	TGCGCCAGCAGCTTGGGACAGGCAAACCAAGAGACCCAGTACTTC	CASSLGQANQETQYF
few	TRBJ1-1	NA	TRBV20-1	TGCAGTGCTAGGGGGGACACACAACAGAGTGAAGCTTTCTTT	CSARGDTQQSEAFF
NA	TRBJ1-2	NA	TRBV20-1	TGCAGTACTAGAGTGAGGCAGGCGATACTTAACTATGGCTACACCTTC	CSTRVRQAILNYGYTF
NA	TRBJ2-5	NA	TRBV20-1	TGCAGTGCTAGGGAGGGCAATTCGGGGCAGTACTTC	CSAREGNSGQYF
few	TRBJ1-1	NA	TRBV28	TGTGCCAGCAGCCGTGGGGGGGCGAACACTGAAGCTTTCTTT	CASSRGGANTEAFF
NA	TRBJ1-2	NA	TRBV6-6	TGTGCCAGCAGTTACTCGTCCCCCGACGGTACATCCTATGGCTACACCTTC	CASSYSSPDGTSYGYTF
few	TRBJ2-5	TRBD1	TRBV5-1	TGCGCCAGCAGCGTGGGACAGCGCGACCAAGAGACCCAGTACTTC	CASSVGQRDQETQYF
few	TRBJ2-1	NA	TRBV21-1	TGTGCCAGCAGCAAAGTACTGACCGGGACAGGGGTCCAGGGCAATGAGCAGTTCTTC	CASSKVLTGTGVQGNEQFF
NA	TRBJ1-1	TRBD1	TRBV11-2	TGTGCCAGCAGCCCTAGACAGGGCGCAAAAGCTTTCTTT	CASSPRQGAKAFF
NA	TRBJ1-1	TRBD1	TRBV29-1	TGCAGCGCGGGAGGGGGGACAGGGAGGATTGAAGCTTTCTTT	CSAGGGTGRIEAFF
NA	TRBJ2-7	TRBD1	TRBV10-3	TGTGCCATCAGAGCGACCTCACAGGGGCGACTCTCCTACGAGCAGTACTTC	CAIRATSQGRLSYEQYF
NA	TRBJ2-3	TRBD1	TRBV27	TGTGCCAGCGGTCACGACCCTAGACAGGGCCGACACAGATACGCGTATTTT	CASGHDPRQGRHRYAYF
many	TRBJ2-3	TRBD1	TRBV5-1	TGCGCCAGCAGCGTCGGGACAGGCTCCCTCACAGATACGCAGTATTTT	CASSVGTGSLTDTQYF
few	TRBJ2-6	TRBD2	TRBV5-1	TGCGCCAGCAGCCCTATGGCGGGAGAGGCTGGGGCCAACGTCCTGACTTTC	CASSPMAGEAGANVLTF
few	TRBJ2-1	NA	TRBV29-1	TGCAGCGACGGACACGGTGACAATGAGCAGTTCTTC	CSDGHGDNEQFF